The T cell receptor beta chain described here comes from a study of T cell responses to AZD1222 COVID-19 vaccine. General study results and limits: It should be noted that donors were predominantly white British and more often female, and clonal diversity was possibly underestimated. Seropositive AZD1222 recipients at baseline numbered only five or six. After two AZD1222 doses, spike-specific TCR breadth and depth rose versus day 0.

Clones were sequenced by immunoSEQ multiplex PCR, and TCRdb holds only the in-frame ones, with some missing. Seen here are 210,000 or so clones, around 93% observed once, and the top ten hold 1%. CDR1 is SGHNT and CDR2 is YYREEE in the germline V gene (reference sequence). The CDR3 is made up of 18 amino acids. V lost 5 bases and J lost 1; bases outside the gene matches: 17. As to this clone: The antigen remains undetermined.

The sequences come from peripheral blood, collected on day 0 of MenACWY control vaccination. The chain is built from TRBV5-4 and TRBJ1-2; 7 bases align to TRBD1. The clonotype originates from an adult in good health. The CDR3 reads CASSSDRARYTYNYGYTF. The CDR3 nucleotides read TGTGCCAGCAGTTCTGACAGGGCCCGATACACATATAACTATGGCTACACCTTC.